One and the same sample provided the 4 T cell receptor beta chains below, sequenced in a study of beta chain features in type 1 diabetes. No antigen has been identified for these receptors. TCRB transcripts that were expressed got sequenced, as all of the isolated RNA had been reverse transcribed. Clones were sequenced by immunoSEQ multiplex PCR, and TCRdb holds only the in-frame ones, with some missing. This sample has 600,000 to 750,000 clones, with 9.5% to 15% found just once. Whole-study findings and limits: A moderate, significant TCRB CDR3 shortening appeared in type 1 diabetes across four CD4+ subsets.

Sequenced input: naive CD4+ T cells from blood. These receptor sequences come from a man aged 25-45 years with type 1 diabetes.

This clone occurred a few times. One junction end disagrees with the germline gene, perhaps due to a read error. This chain joins TRBV5-1 and TRBJ2-3; 9 bases match TRBD2. The CDR3 spans 15 residues. Germline CDR1 is SGHRS and CDR2 is YFSETQ. The DNA of the CDR3 is TGCGCCAGCAGCTATCTAGCGGGATCCACATATACGCAGTATTTT. It specifies CASSYLAGSTYTQYF.

V is TRBV7-9 and J is TRBJ2-1, with TRBD2 identical over 7 bases. With 3 bases clipped from V and 5 bases from J, the junction kept 10 bases outside the gene matches. Germline CDR1 SEHNR, CDR2 FQNEAQ (reference sequence). The CDR3 is 16 residues long. The CDR3 DNA reads TGTGCCAGCAGCTTCCCGGGAGCGGGGATAAACAATGAGCAGTTCTTC. It is translated as CASSFPGAGINNEQFF.

The chain joins TRBV19 to TRBJ1-5; D not certain. Germline V gene sequence: CDR1 LNHDA, CDR2 SQIVND (reference sequence). The CDR3 loop spans 12 amino acids. V lost 6 bases and J 3 bases, leaving 6 bases between the germline ends. The CDR3 spells CASRMHNQPQHF. CDR3 DNA: TGTGCCAGTAGGATGCACAATCAGCCCCAGCATTTT.

This clone was seen a few times. The chain is built from TRBV29-1 and TRBJ1-1; D may be TRBD1 (5 bases). Germline V gene data show CDR1 as SQVTM and CDR2 as ANQGSEA. V lost 3 bases to trimming and J lost 0 bases, with 14 bases between them. The CDR3 sequence is 15 residues long. The CDR3 loop reads CSVDGGFPMNTEAFF. Written as DNA, the CDR3 is TGCAGCGTTGATGGGGGATTTCCCATGAACACTGAAGCTTTCTTT.